The source of this T cell receptor (beta chain) is a study of STAT5B mutations in CD4+ large granular lymphocyte leukemia. Study-wide results and caveats: Without HLA matching, higher CD4+ than CD8+ T-LGLL clonality could reflect small sample size. TRBV06-family usage was enriched in top patient clones (8/27) versus controls (2/35). No patients shared main leukemic clonotypes, though roughly 27% appeared at low frequency elsewhere.

Comments on this clone: Its matching antigen is unknown.

The assay was run at survey level. Repertoires were generated with immunoSEQ multiplex PCR, while TCRdb's copy carries only in-frame clones and drops some. The data hold just under 35,000 clones, with 65% to 70% observed a single time. V lost 2 bases and J lost 1, with 10 bases in between. This CDR3 is 15 amino acids long. From germline, CDR1 is SNHLY and CDR2 FYNNEI. The source material was CD4+ T cells from blood buffy coats. This receptor was identified in a human donor in good health. The chain carries TRBV2 and TRBJ2-3, with TRBD1 as a possible D gene (6 bases). The chain's CDR3 is CASSEQGYRTDTQYF. The CDR3 DNA reads TGTGCCAGCAGTGAACAGGGGTACCGCACAGATACGCAGTATTTT.